The 10 T cell receptor beta chains reported below all come from one sample, sequenced in a study of blood T cell repertoires in COVID-19. Assay used: immunoSEQ multiplex PCR; TCRdb lists only in-frame clones, some missing. The sample has 96,000 or so clones, roughly 81% seen once. The sequenced sample was peripheral blood. The origin of the receptors is an elderly man with COVID-19, enrolled during active disease.

The V and J genes are TRBV2 and TRBJ1-5; D ambiguous. Germline assignment: CDR1 SNHLY and CDR2 FYNNEI. This CDR3 is built from 14 residues. The germline V and J ends were trimmed by 8 bases and 6 bases, with 17 bases remaining between them. Written as DNA, the CDR3 is TGTGCCAGCGGTAGGGAGGGCGGCGGTCAGCCCCAGCATTTT. Translation gives CASGREGGGQPQHF.

V and J are TRBV29-1 and TRBJ1-3; D remains unclear. CDR1 is SQVTM and CDR2 is ANQGSEA in the germline V gene. Between the trimmed V and J ends, which lost 2 bases and 3 bases, there was a span of 11 bases. The CDR3 is 14 amino acids. DNA for the CDR3: TGCAGCGTTGAAAGGAGGGAAGGTGGAAACACCATATATTTT. This sequence encodes CSVERREGGNTIYF.

J is TRBJ2-1 and V is TRBV4-2, with 11 bases identical to TRBD2. The germline gives CDR1 LGHNA, CDR2 YNFKEQ. V trimming: 4 bases; J trimming: 10 bases; junction bases outside the gene matches: 18. The CDR3 spans 18 residues. The DNA for the CDR3 is TGTGCCAGCAGCCCCAGATCTTTAGCGGGGGGGCTGAATAGGGAGCAGTTCTTC. This sequence encodes CASSPRSLAGGLNREQFF.

The rearrangement joins TRBV5-6 to TRBJ2-1, with TRBD2 identical over 8 bases. The CDR3 covers 16 residues. In germline, CDR1 is SGHDT, CDR2 YYEEEE. The V gene end was trimmed by 5 bases and the J gene end by 0 bases; junction bases not matched to a gene: 7. CDR3 loop: CASSSLAGISYNEQFF. CDR3 coding DNA: TGTGCCAGCAGTTCCTTAGCGGGAATCTCCTACAATGAGCAGTTCTTC.

The rearrangement links TRBV6-2 or TRBV6-3 to TRBJ2-1; unclear D gene. Germline V gene data show CDR1 as MNHEY and CDR2 as SVGEGT. Trimming cost V 6 bases and J 6 bases, with 9 bases left between them. The CDR3 contains 12 residues. The DNA for the CDR3 is TGTGCCAGCAGCCTTAGAGTCAATGAGCAGTTCTTC. This translates into CASSLRVNEQFF.

This rearrangement joins TRBV19 to TRBJ1-3, with TRBD1 as a possible D gene (5 bases). Looked up from germline, CDR1 is LNHDA and CDR2 is SQIVND (reference sequence). The CDR3 is 16 amino acids. V was pared by 7 bases and J by 7 bases, with 23 bases between. CDR3 sequence reads: CASMDPKRQFRNTIYF. DNA of the CDR3: TGTGCCAGTATGGATCCTAAGCGACAGTTTAGGAACACCATATATTTT.

The gene calls are TRBV30 and TRBJ1-5, with D perhaps matching TRBD1 (5 bases). The CDR3 extends over 13 amino acids. V dropped 3 bases and J dropped 9 bases, with 15 bases sitting between them. The V gene's germline CDR1 is GTSNPN and CDR2 SVGIG (reference sequence). The CDR3 coding sequence is TGTGCCTGGAGAGACAGCCCCAATGGGCCCCAGCATTTT. The encoded protein is CAWRDSPNGPQHF.

A few counts support this clone. The V and J genes are TRBV29-1 and TRBJ1-1, with D perhaps matching TRBD1 (6 bases). Germline V gives CDR1 SQVTM, CDR2 ANQGSEA. Deletions cut 2 bases from V and 1 base from J, with 14 bases between. The CDR3 runs 15 residues. The CDR3 nucleotides are TGCAGCGTTGAACTGGACGCAGGGGAGAACACTGAAGCTTTCTTT. This codes for CSVELDAGENTEAFF.

This clone was recorded a few times. The chain employs TRBV7-9 and TRBJ2-1; 8 bases agree with TRBD1. The CDR3 consists of 15 residues. Per germline, CDR1 SEHNR and CDR2 FQNEAQ (reference sequence). J gave up 1 base and V 5 bases, and 4 bases lay outside the gene matches. CDR3 DNA sequence: TGTGCCAGCAGCGCAGACAGGGGATCCTACAATGAGCAGTTCTTC. This sequence encodes CASSADRGSYNEQFF.

This clone was detected a few times. V and J are TRBV25-1 and TRBJ1-1, with D maybe TRBD1 (6 bases). Germline V CDR1 and CDR2: MGHDK, SYGVNS. This CDR3 region has 11 residues. Deletions cut 8 bases from V and 8 bases from J, with 12 bases between. The CDR3 here is CASRAGTEAFF. DNA of the CDR3: TGTGCCAGCCGGGCAGGGACAGAAGCTTTCTTT.